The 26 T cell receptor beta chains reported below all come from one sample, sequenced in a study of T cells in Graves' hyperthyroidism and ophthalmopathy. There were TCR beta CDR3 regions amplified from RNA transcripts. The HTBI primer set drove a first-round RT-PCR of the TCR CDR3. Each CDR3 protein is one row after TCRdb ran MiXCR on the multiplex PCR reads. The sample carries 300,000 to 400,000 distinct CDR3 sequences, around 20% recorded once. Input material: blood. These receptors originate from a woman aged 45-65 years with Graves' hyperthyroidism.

CDR3 sequence: CASSLFDRGTEAFF. DNA for the CDR3: TGTGCCAGCAGTTTATTCGACAGAGGCACTGAAGCTTTCTTT. This chain links TRBV28 with TRBJ1-1; possibly TRBD1 for D (5 bases). The CDR3 is 14 residues long. The germline V and J ends were trimmed by 1 base and 4 bases, with 10 bases remaining between them. Germline V gene lookup returns CDR1 MDHEN and CDR2 SYDVKM.

The CDR3 coding sequence is TGTGCCAGCAGGACAGGTTTCTACGAGCAGTACGTC. Translation gives CASRTGFYEQYV. The chain recombines TRBV28 with TRBJ2-7, with a tentative D call TRBD1 (6 bases). Trimming stripped 6 bases from V and 3 bases from J, with 9 bases between. This CDR3 region has 12 residues. From germline, CDR1 is MDHEN and CDR2 SYDVKM.

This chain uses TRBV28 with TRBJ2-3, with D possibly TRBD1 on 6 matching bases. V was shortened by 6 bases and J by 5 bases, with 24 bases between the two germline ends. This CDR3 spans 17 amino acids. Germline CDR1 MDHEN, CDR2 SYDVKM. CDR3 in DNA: TGTGCCAGCAGCCTCGGGATGGTGGGGCAGGGGAAAGATACGCAGTATTTT. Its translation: CASSLGMVGQGKDTQYF.

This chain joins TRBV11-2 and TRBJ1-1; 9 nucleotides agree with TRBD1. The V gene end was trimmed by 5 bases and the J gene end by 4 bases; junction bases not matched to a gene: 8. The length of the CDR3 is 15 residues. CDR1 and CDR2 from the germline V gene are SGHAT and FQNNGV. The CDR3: CASSRPNRGRTEAFF. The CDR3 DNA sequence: TGTGCCAGCAGCCGGCCCAACAGGGGGCGCACTGAAGCTTTCTTT. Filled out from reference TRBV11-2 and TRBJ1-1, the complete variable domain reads EAGVAQSPRYKIIEKRQSVAFWCNPISGHATLYWYQQILGQGPKLLIQFQNNGVVDDSQLPKDRFSAERLKGVDSTLKIQPAKLEDSAVYLCASSRPNRGRTEAFFGQGTRLTVV.

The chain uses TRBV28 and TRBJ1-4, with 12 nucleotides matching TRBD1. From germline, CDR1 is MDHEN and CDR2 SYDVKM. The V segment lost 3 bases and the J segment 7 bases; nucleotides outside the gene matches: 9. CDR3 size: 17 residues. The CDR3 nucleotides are TGTGCCAGCAGTTTGGTCGGGACAGGGGGCTGGGGTGAAAAACTGTTTTTT. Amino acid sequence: CASSLVGTGGWGEKLFF.

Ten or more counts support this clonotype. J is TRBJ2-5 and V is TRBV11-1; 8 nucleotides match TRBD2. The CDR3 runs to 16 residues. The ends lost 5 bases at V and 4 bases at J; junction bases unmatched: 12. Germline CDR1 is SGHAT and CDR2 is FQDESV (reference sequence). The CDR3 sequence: CASSKRGGLVGETQYF. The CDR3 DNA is TGTGCCAGCAGCAAGAGGGGGGGACTAGTCGGAGAGACCCAGTACTTC.

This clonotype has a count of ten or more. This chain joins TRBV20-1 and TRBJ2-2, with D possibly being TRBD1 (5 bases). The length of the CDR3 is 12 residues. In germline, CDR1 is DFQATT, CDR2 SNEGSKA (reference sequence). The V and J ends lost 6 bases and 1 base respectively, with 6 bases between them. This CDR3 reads CSAQENTGELFF. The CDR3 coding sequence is TGCAGTGCACAGGAGAACACCGGGGAGCTGTTTTTT.

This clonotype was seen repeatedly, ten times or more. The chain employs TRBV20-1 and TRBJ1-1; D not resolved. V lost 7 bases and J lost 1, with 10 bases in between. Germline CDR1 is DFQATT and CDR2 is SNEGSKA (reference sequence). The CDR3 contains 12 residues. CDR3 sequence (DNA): TGCAGTGTCTCCAGTGGGAACACTGAAGCTTTCTTT. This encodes CSVSSGNTEAFF.

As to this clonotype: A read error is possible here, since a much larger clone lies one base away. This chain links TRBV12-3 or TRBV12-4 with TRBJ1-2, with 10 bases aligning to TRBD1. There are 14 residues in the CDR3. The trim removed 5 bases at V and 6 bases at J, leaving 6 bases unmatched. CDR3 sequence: CASSAPGTGDGYTF. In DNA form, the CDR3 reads TGTGCCAGCAGTGCCCCCGGGACAGGGGATGGCTACACCTTC.

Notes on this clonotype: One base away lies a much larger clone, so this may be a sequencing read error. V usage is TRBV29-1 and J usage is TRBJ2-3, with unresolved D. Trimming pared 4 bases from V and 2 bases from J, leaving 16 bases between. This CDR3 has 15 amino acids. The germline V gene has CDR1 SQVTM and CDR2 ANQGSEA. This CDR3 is CSVVAVFRDTDTQYF. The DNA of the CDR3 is TGCAGCGTTGTGGCAGTCTTTCGAGACACAGATACGCAGTATTTT.

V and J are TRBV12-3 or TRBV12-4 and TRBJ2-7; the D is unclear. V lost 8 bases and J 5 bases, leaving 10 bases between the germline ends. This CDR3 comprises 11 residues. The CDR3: CASGPTDEQYF. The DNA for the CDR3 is TGTGCCAGCGGCCCCACCGACGAGCAGTACTTC.

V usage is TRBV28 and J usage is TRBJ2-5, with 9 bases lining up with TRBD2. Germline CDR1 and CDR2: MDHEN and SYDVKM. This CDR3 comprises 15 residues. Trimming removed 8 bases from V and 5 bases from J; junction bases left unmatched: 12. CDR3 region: CASCFLRSGRETQYF. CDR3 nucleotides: TGTGCCAGCTGCTTTCTACGGAGCGGGAGGGAGACCCAGTACTTC.

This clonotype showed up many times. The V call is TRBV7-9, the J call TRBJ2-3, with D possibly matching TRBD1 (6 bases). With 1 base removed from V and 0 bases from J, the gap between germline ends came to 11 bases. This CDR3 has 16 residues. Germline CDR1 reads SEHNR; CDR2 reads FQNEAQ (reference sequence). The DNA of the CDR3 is TGTGCCAGCAGCTTAGGGACAGTTTCTAGCACAGATACGCAGTATTTT. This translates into CASSLGTVSSTDTQYF.

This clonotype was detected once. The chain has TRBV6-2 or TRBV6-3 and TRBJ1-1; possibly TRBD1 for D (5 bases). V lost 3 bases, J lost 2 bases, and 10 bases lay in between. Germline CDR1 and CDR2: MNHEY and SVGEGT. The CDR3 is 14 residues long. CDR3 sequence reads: CASSYPRTNTEAFF. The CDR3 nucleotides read TGTGCCAGCAGTTATCCGAGGACAAACACTGAAGCTTTCTTT.

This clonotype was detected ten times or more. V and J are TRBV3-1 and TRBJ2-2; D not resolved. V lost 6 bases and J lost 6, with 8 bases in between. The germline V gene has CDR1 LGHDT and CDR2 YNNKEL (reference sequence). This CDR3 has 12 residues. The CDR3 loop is CASRGMAGELFF. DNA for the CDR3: TGTGCCAGCAGAGGCATGGCCGGGGAGCTGTTTTTT.

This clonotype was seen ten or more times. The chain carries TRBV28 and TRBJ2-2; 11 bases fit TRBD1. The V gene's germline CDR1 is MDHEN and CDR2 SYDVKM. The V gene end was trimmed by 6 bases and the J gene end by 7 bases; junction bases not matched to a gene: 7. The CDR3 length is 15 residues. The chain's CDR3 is CASSRGQGADGELFF. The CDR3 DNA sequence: TGTGCCAGCAGCCGTGGACAGGGGGCGGACGGGGAGCTGTTTTTT.

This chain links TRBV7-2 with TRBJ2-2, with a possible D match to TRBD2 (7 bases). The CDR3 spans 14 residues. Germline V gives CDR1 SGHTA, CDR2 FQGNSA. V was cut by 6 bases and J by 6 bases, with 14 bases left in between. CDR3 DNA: TGTGCCAGCAGGATCGGGGGGCTTTCCGGGGAGCTGTTTTTT. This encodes CASRIGGLSGELFF.

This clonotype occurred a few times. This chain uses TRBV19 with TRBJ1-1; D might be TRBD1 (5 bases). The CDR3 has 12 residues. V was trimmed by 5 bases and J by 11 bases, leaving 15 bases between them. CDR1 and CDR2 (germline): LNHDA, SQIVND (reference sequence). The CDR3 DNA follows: TGTGCCAGTAGTGACCCAGGGTTGGGGGCTTTCTTT. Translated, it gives CASSDPGLGAFF.

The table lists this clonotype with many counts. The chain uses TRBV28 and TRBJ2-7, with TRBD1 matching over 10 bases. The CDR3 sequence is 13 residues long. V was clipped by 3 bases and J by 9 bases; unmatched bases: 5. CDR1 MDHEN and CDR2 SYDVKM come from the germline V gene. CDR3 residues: CASSFPGQGMQYF. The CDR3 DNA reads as TGTGCCAGCAGTTTTCCGGGACAGGGGATGCAGTACTTC. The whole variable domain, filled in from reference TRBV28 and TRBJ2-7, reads DVKVTQSSRYLVKRTGEKVFLECVQDMDHENMFWYRQDPGLGLRLIYFSYDVKMKEKGDIPEGYSVSREKKERFSLILESASTNQTSMYLCASSFPGQGMQYFGPGTRLTVT.

Written as DNA, the CDR3 is TGTGCCAGCAGTCCCTTGAGGAGAGCTAGCGGGAGTAACCACGAGCAGTACTTC. Translation: CASSPLRRASGSNHEQYF. The chain uses TRBV28 and TRBJ2-7, with TRBD2 matching 10 bases. Germline CDR1 and CDR2: MDHEN and SYDVKM. Trimming removed 5 bases from V and 5 bases from J; junction bases left unmatched: 18. The CDR3 is 18 residues long.

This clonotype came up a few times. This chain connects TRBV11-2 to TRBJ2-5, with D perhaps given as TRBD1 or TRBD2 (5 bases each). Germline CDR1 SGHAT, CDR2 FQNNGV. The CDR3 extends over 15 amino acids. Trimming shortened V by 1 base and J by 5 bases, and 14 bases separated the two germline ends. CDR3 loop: CASSLGGISQETQYF. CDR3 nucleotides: TGTGCCAGCAGCTTAGGGGGGATTTCGCAGGAGACCCAGTACTTC.

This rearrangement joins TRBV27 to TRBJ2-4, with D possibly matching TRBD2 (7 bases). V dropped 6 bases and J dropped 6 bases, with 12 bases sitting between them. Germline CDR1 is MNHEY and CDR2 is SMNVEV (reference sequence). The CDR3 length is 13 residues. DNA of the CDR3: TGTGCCAGCAGGGACAGCGGGGCAAACATTCAGTACTTC. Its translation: CASRDSGANIQYF.

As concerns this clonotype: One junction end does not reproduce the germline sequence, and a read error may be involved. The CDR3: CSVQEGLGTEAFF. The CDR3 DNA sequence: TGCAGCGTTCAAGAGGGGCTGGGCACTGAAGCTTTCTTT. The chain couples TRBV29-1 to TRBJ1-1; a possible D gene is TRBD1 (5 bases). Germline values: CDR1 SQVTM, CDR2 ANQGSEA. The length of the CDR3 is 13 residues. Full variable domain (missing parts from reference TRBV29-1 and TRBJ1-1): SAVISQKPSRDICQRGTSLTIQCQVDSQVTMMFWYRQQPGQSLTLIATANQGSEATYESGFVIDKFPISRPNLTFSTLTVSNMSPEDSSIYLCSVQEGLGTEAFFGQGTRLTVV.

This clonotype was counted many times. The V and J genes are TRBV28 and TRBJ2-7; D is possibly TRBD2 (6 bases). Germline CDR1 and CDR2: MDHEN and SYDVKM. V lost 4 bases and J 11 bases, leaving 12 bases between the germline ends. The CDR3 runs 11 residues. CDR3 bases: TGTGCCAGCAGTTCCCGGACTACAGAGTACTTC. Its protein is CASSSRTTEYF.

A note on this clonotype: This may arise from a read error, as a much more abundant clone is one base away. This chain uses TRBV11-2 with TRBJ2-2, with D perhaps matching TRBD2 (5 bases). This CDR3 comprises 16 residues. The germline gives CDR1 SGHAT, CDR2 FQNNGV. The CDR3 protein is CASTRALSRNTGELSF. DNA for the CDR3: TGTGCCAGCACCCGGGCATTGAGCAGGAACACCGGGGAGCTGTCTTTT.

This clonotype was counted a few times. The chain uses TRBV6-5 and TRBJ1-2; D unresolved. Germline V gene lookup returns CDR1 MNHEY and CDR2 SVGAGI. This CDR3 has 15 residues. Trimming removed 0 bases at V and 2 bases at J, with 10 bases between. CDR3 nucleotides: TGTGCCAGCAGTTACTCTCAGCAAGAGAACTATGGCTACACCTTC. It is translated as CASSYSQQENYGYTF.